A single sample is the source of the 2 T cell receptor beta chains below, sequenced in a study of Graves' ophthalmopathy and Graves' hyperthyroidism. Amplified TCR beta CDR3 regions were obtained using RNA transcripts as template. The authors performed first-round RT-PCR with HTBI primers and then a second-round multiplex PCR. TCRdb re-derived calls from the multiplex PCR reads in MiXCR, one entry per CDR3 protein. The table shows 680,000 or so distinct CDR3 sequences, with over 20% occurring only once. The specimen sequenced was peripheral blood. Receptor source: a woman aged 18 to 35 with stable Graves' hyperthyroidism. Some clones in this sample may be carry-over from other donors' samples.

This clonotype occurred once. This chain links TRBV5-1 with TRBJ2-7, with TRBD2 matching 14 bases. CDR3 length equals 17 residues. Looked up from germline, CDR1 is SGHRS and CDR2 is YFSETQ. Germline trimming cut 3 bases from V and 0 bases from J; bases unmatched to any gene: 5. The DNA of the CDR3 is TGCGCCAGCAGCTGGACTAGCGGGGGGACGATCTCCTACGAGCAGTACTTC. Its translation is CASSWTSGGTISYEQYF.

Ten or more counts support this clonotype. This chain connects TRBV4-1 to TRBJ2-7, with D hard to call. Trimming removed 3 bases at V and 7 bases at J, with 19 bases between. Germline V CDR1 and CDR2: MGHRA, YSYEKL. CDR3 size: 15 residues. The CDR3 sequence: CASSQAGPSSWEQYF. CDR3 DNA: TGCGCCAGCAGCCAGGCCGGGCCATCTTCCTGGGAGCAGTACTTC.